This T cell receptor beta chain was profiled in a study of blood T cells in healthy people across ages. Overall study findings and caveats: Among T cells, TCR beta diversity per million cells dropped roughly linearly as age rose. Comparison with aged donors showed that long-lived donors had more naive CD4+ cells and higher diversity. Unknown donor CMV status possibly confounded expanded clonotype changes.

From germline, CDR1 is SQVTM and CDR2 ANQGSEA. This CDR3 region has 12 residues. Trimming stripped 5 bases from V and 3 bases from J, with 10 bases between. Together with a sample-barcoded 5' primer, a J-beta primer mix was included in a second PCR lasting about 6 to 11 cycles. The authors tagged each cDNA molecule using a template-switch adaptor with 12 random nucleotides. Each CDR3 protein is one row after TCRdb ran MiXCR on the 5' RACE reads. The sample has about 650,000 distinct CDR3 sequences, about 51% seen once. As to this clonotype: Its antigen is still unknown.

The receptor was isolated from an elderly woman in good health. What was sequenced was blood. The chain recombines TRBV29-1 with TRBJ2-5; D possibly corresponds to TRBD1 (6 bases). The DNA of the CDR3 is TGCAGCGTTCTATCAGGGGAAGAGACCCAGTACTTC. It yields the protein CSVLSGEETQYF.